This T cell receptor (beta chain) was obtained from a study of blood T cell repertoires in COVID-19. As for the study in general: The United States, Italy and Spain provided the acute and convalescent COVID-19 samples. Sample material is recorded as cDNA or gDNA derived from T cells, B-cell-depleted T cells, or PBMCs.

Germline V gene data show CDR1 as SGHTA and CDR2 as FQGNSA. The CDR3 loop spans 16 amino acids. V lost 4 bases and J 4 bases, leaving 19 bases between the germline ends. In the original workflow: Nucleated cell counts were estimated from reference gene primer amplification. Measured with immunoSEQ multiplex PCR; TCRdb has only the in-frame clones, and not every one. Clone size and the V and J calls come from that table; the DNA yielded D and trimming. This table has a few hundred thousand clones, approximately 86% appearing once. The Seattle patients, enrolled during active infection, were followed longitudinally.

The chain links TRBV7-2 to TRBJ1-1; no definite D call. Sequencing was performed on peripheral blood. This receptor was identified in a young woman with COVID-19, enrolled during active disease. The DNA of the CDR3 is TGTGCCAGCAGCTCCCGTCGGGATCGTGGTGGCACTGAAGCTTTCTTT. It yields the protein CASSSRRDRGGTEAFF.